The 2 T cell receptor beta chains listed next were all sequenced from one sample in a study of blood T cell repertoires in COVID-19. Measured with immunoSEQ multiplex PCR; TCRdb has only the in-frame clones, and not every one. The profile covers 120,000 or so clones, with about 87% appearing a single time and about 2% taken by the ten largest. The specimen was peripheral blood. The receptors originated from a woman aged 45-65 years with acute or convalescent COVID-19.

V and J are TRBV25-1 and TRBJ1-5; D gene uncertain. The V and J ends lost 2 bases and 7 bases respectively, with 9 bases between them. CDR1 is MGHDK and CDR2 is SYGVNS in the germline V gene. The CDR3 covers 13 residues. The CDR3 region is CASSERQEQPQHF. The CDR3 DNA reads as TGTGCCAGCAGTGAACGACAAGAGCAGCCCCAGCATTTT.

This chain uses TRBV18 with TRBJ2-3; TRBD1 might be the D (5 bases). In germline, CDR1 is KGHSH, CDR2 LQKENI. V lost 4 bases to trimming and J lost 5 bases, with 22 bases between them. This CDR3 spans 17 amino acids. CDR3 bases: TGTGCCAGCTCACACACCCTCTCTACGACAGCTAAAGATACGCAGTATTTT. This sequence encodes CASSHTLSTTAKDTQYF.